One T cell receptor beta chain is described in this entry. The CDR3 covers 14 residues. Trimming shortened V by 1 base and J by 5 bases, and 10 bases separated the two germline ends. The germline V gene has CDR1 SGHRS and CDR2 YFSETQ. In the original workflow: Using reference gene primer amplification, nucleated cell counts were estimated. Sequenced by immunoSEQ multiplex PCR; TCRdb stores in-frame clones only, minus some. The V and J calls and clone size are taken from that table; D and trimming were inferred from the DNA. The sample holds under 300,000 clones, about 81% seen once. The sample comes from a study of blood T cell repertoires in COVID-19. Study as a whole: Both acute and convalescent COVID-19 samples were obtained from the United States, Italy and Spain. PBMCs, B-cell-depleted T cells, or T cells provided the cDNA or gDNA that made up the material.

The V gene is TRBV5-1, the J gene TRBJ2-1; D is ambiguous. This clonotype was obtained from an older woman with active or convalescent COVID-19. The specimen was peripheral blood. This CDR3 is CASSLYTHNNEQFF. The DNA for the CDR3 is TGCGCCAGCAGCTTGTACACGCATAACAATGAGCAGTTCTTC. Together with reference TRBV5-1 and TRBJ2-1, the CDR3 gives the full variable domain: KAGVTQTPRYLIKTRGQQVTLSCSPISGHRSVSWYQQTPGQGLQFLFEYFSETQRNKGNFPGRFSGRQFSNSRSEMNVSTLELGDSALYLCASSLYTHNNEQFFGPGTRLTVL.